What follows are 8 T cell receptor beta chains derived from one specimen sequenced in a study of spatial heterogeneity in lung cancer. Time point denoted: sample taken at primary tumor resection. Study-wide findings and caveats: One measure, the expanded intratumoral alpha and beta TCR count, tracked tumor mutation counts.

Their antigen targets remain unknown. TCRdb recomputed calls from the 5' RACE reads with MiXCR, one row per CDR3 protein. The repertoire has approximately 26,000 distinct CDR3 sequences, under 9% of them found once; the top ten carry 7.5% to 9%. This material consisted of lung tumor tissue, taken at surgery. The receptors come from a male donor with early-stage non-small cell lung cancer.

This clonotype was found many times. This rearrangement joins TRBV2 to TRBJ2-3; tentatively, D is TRBD2 (5 bases). V was pared by 10 bases and J by 0 bases, with 14 bases between. The length of the CDR3 is 14 residues. Germline CDR1 and CDR2: SNHLY and FYNNEI. The CDR3 here is CAIQRTASTDTQYF. CDR3 DNA sequence: TGTGCCATCCAGAGGACTGCTAGCACAGATACGCAGTATTTT. The entire variable domain, with the rest obtained from reference TRBV2 and TRBJ2-3, is as follows: EPEVTQTPSHQVTQMGQEVILRCVPISNHLYFYWYRQILGQKVEFLVSFYNNEISEKSEIFDDQFSVERPDGSNFTLKIRSTKLEDSAMYFCAIQRTASTDTQYFGPGTRLTVL.

This clonotype has at least ten counts. This chain joins TRBV28 and TRBJ2-2; no definite D call. V was pared by 3 bases and J by 3 bases, with 8 bases between. From germline, CDR1 is MDHEN and CDR2 SYDVKM. The CDR3 is made up of 14 amino acids. The CDR3 here is CASSFRIDTGELFF. CDR3 sequence (DNA): TGTGCCAGCAGTTTCCGTATAGACACCGGGGAGCTGTTTTTT.

This chain links TRBV14 with TRBJ1-5; D is ambiguous. The germline V gene encodes CDR1 SGHDN and CDR2 FVKESK. The CDR3 covers 13 residues. V was shortened by 0 bases and J by 6 bases, with 6 bases between the two germline ends. DNA for the CDR3: TGTGCCAGCAGCCAAGAACAAAGTCAGCCCCAGCATTTT. It encodes CASSQEQSQPQHF. The whole variable domain, filled in from reference TRBV14 and TRBJ1-5, reads EAGVTQFPSHSVIEKGQTVTLRCDPISGHDNLYWYRRVMGKEIKFLLHFVKESKQDESGMPNNRFLAERTGGTYSTLKVQPAELEDSGVYFCASSQEQSQPQHFGDGTRLSIL.

This clonotype was found many times. V and J are TRBV3-1 and TRBJ2-1; TRBD2 might be the D (6 bases). Trimming took off 4 bases at V and 9 bases at J, with 13 bases between the two ends. The CDR3 length is 13 residues. Germline-derived CDR1 and CDR2 are LGHDT and YNNKEL (reference sequence). CDR3 in amino acids: CASSPPSAGEQFF. CDR3 nucleotide sequence: TGTGCCAGCAGCCCCCCTAGCGCGGGTGAGCAGTTCTTC.

In this sample, this clonotype is medium-sized (0.01 to 0.1%). This chain uses TRBV15 with TRBJ2-7, with D hard to call. Looked up from germline, CDR1 is LNHNV and CDR2 is YYDKDF (reference sequence). Trimming took 0 bases from V and 2 from J, leaving 11 bases between them. CDR3 length: 15 amino acids. The CDR3 DNA reads as TGTGCCACCAGCAGAGATATAGCCGATACCTACGAGCAGTACTTC. It encodes CATSRDIADTYEQYF.

The table lists this clonotype with many counts. V and J are TRBV7-2 and TRBJ2-1; D remains unclear. The V gene lost 4 bases and the J gene lost 4 bases, with 8 bases spanning the gap. Germline V CDR1 and CDR2: SGHTA, FQGNSA. The CDR3 runs to 13 residues. The CDR3 DNA sequence: TGTGCCAGCAGCTCAGAACTGTACAATGAGCAGTTCTTC. This sequence encodes CASSSELYNEQFF.

This clonotype was detected ten times or more. This rearrangement joins TRBV28 to TRBJ1-2; unclear D gene. V lost 2 bases and J lost 2, with 9 bases in between. The germline gives CDR1 MDHEN, CDR2 SYDVKM. The CDR3 is made up of 14 amino acids. The CDR3 DNA follows: TGTGCCAGCAGTTTAGGGCACAAAAACTATGGCTACACCTTC. Amino acids: CASSLGHKNYGYTF.

The chain is built from TRBV5-1 and TRBJ2-1, with TRBD2 matching 9 bases. The CDR3 loop spans 15 amino acids. Germline assignment: CDR1 SGHRS and CDR2 YFSETQ. V dropped 4 bases and J dropped 7; count of bases not matched to a gene: 9. The CDR3 loop reads CASSPAGGPRNEQFF. CDR3 DNA: TGCGCCAGCAGCCCCGCGGGGGGGCCTCGTAATGAGCAGTTCTTC.